This entry describes one T cell receptor beta chain. The data stem from a study of blood T cell repertoires in COVID-19. After removal of 7 bases from V and 0 bases from J, the junction contained 12 bases not matched to a gene. The CDR3 extends over 19 amino acids. CDR1 and CDR2 (germline): MNHEY, SVGEGT. Methods used by the authors: Estimated nucleated cell counts came from reference gene primer amplification. Clones were read by immunoSEQ multiplex PCR, and TCRdb kept only the in-frame ones, dropping some. V, J and clone size are those of that table, while D and trimming were read from the DNA. The sample lists approximately 210,000 clones; 84% were seen once.

The clonotype originates from a woman in her forties or fifties with active or convalescent COVID-19. The chain recombines TRBV6-2 or TRBV6-3 with TRBJ2-1; 13 positions agree with TRBD2. The sequenced sample consisted of peripheral blood. The CDR3 here is CASTPPPGTSGTSYNEQFF. Written as DNA, the CDR3 is TGTGCCAGCACCCCGCCCCCCGGGACTAGCGGGACCTCCTACAATGAGCAGTTCTTC.